A single sample is the source of the 28 T cell receptor beta chains below, sequenced in a study of cytomegalovirus exposure and HLA in healthy donors. The PCR used 60 Vbeta and 13 Jbeta primers. The protocol was immunoSEQ multiplex PCR, while the TCRdb copy is restricted to in-frame clones and leaves out a portion. The data show over 150,000 clones, approximately 80% seen once. Sequenced input: PBMCs. These receptors all stem from a man aged 18 to 30 in good health and CMV-seronegative.

Only one count was recorded for this clone. The CDR3 sequence: CASSDSAGGSADTQYF. CDR3 sequence (DNA): TGTGCCAGCAGTGACTCGGCGGGGGGTTCAGCGGATACGCAGTATTTT. The chain couples TRBV6-4 to TRBJ2-3; 8 positions agree with TRBD2. The CDR3 contains 16 residues. Germline V lookup: CDR1 MRHNA, CDR2 SNTAGT. J gave up 6 bases and V 0 bases, and 8 bases lay outside the gene matches.

In regard to this clone: Within the sample, other DNA sequences also encode this same CDR3. DNA of the CDR3: TGTGCCAGCAGTTCGGGACAGTTCTACGAGCAGTACTTC. Encoded protein: CASSSGQFYEQYF. This chain joins TRBV28 and TRBJ2-7; 7 nucleotides agree with TRBD1. V was clipped by 4 bases and J by 3 bases; unmatched bases: 3. The germline V gene encodes CDR1 MDHEN and CDR2 SYDVKM. The CDR3 loop spans 13 amino acids.

The table lists this clone with a count of one. The chain recombines TRBV6-1 with TRBJ2-7; TRBD1 might be the D (6 bases). The CDR3 consists of 15 residues. The germline gives CDR1 MNHNS, CDR2 SASEGT. The germline V and J ends were trimmed by 8 bases and 2 bases, with 19 bases remaining between them. CDR3 protein: CASRLTMQGTYEQYF. DNA of the CDR3: TGTGCCAGCCGTCTTACGATGCAGGGGACCTACGAGCAGTACTTC.

The CDR3 protein is CAIRADSYEQYF. The DNA for the CDR3 is TGTGCCATCAGGGCAGACTCCTACGAGCAGTACTTC. The chain is built from TRBV10-3 and TRBJ2-7, with D uncertain. V shed 6 bases and J shed 0 bases, with 6 bases lying between them. Per germline, CDR1 ENHRY and CDR2 SYGVKD. This CDR3 has 12 residues.

The chain links TRBV21-1 to TRBJ2-5; the tabulated D call, TRBD2, remains unverified against the DNA. TRBV21-1 is shown as a pseudogene. CDR3 length: 20 residues. CDR3: CASSGPASGGPNPWDETQYF. As DNA, the CDR3 is TGTGCCAGCAGCGGGCCCGCTAGCGGGGGCCCAAACCCTTGGGATGAGACCCAGTACTTC.

This rearrangement joins TRBV9 to TRBJ2-7, with D perhaps matching TRBD2 (6 bases). Germline V CDR1 and CDR2: SGDLS, YYNGEE. This CDR3 has 14 residues. The V gene lost 0 bases and the J gene lost 5 bases, with 12 bases spanning the gap. The CDR3 nucleotides read TGTGCCAGCAGCGTAGGGGGCGGGGTGGACGAGCAGTACTTC. Translating it yields CASSVGGGVDEQYF. The entire variable domain, with the rest obtained from reference TRBV9 and TRBJ2-7, is as follows: DSGVTQTPKHLITATGQRVTLRCSPRSGDLSVYWYQQSLDQGLQFLIQYYNGEERAKGNILERFSAQQFPDLHSELNLSSLELGDSALYFCASSVGGGVDEQYFGPGTRLTVT.

The rearrangement links TRBV27 to TRBJ2-7, with 10 bases identical to TRBD2. J gave up 2 bases and V 4 bases, and 2 bases lay outside the gene matches. The CDR3 has 14 residues. Germline V gene data show CDR1 as MNHEY and CDR2 as SMNVEV (reference sequence). As DNA, the CDR3 is TGTGCCAGCAGTTCTGGGACTAGCGCCTACGAGCAGTACTTC. As protein: CASSSGTSAYEQYF.

Comments on this clone: Germline and junction disagree at one end, which may indicate a read error. This chain's CDR3 is CSSSLLGAYGYTF. The CDR3 coding sequence is TGTTCCAGCAGCTTACTGGGGGCCTATGGCTACACCTTC. The V call is TRBV7-9, the J call TRBJ1-2, with TRBD1 as a possible D gene (6 bases). Per the germline V gene, CDR1 is SEHNR and CDR2 is FQNEAQ (reference sequence). This CDR3 has 13 residues. The variable domain in full, completed from reference TRBV7-9 and TRBJ1-2, reads DTGVSQNPRHKITKRGQNVTFRCDPISEHNRLYWYRQTLGQGPEFLTYFQNEAQLEKSRLLSDRFSAERPKGSFSTLEIQRTEQGDSAMYLCSSSLLGAYGYTFGSGTRLTVV.

This clone was detected only once. V gene TRBV7-8 combines with J gene TRBJ2-5; 8 positions agree with TRBD2. The CDR3 sequence is 15 residues long. Germline-derived CDR1 and CDR2 are SGHVS and FQNEAQ. The junction had 10 bases not matched to a gene; V was cut back by 5 bases and J by 5 bases. CDR3 region: CASSQIRGGRETQYF. CDR3 sequence (DNA): TGTGCCAGCAGCCAGATCCGGGGGGGGCGGGAGACCCAGTACTTC. Variable domain in full (rest from reference TRBV7-8 and TRBJ2-5): GAGVSQSPRYKVAKRGQDVALRCDPISGHVSLFWYQQALGQGPEFLTYFQNEAQLDKSGLPSDRFFAERPEGSVSTLKIQRTQQEDSAVYLCASSQIRGGRETQYFGPGTRLLVL.

This clone was counted a few times. The chain is built from TRBV29-1 and TRBJ2-5; a possible D gene is TRBD2 (5 bases). The CDR3 covers 12 residues. CDR1 is SQVTM and CDR2 is ANQGSEA in the germline V gene. Trimming shortened V by 6 bases and J by 5 bases, and 13 bases separated the two germline ends. DNA for the CDR3: TGCAGCGTATCGGCTAGCCTTGAGACCCAGTACTTC. It codes for CSVSASLETQYF.

V is TRBV6-5 and J is TRBJ1-2; D perhaps matches TRBD1 (5 bases). This CDR3 region has 11 residues. The germline V gene encodes CDR1 MNHEY and CDR2 SVGAGI. V was cut by 6 bases and J by 4 bases, with 6 bases left in between. DNA of the CDR3: TGTGCCAGCAGGACAGTCTATGGCTACACCTTC. As protein: CASRTVYGYTF.

The chain recombines TRBV4-1 with TRBJ1-6; TRBD1 might be the D (6 bases). Trimming removed 4 bases at V and 4 bases at J, with 11 bases between. The germline gives CDR1 MGHRA, CDR2 YSYEKL. This CDR3 contains 15 residues. DNA for the CDR3: TGCGCCAGCAGCCCTGACAGGAATTATAATTCACCCCTCCACTTT. It is translated as CASSPDRNYNSPLHF.

The chain recombines TRBV5-1 with TRBJ1-3; D might be TRBD1 (5 bases). The CDR3 covers 17 residues. Looked up from germline, CDR1 is SGHRS and CDR2 is YFSETQ. The V and J ends lost 0 bases and 0 bases respectively, with 13 bases between them. In nucleotides, the CDR3 is TGCGCCAGCAGCTTGGGACAGACTCTCACCTCTGGAAACACCATATATTTT. Translated: CASSLGQTLTSGNTIYF.

This chain's CDR3 is CASGLPPGGKNYGYTF. The DNA of the CDR3 is TGTGCTAGTGGTTTGCCCCCGGGGGGAAAGAACTATGGCTACACCTTC. The rearrangement joins TRBV12-5 to TRBJ1-2; the D gene is possibly TRBD1 (5 bases). There are 16 residues in the CDR3. Germline V gene data show CDR1 as LGHNT and CDR2 as FRNRAP. V dropped 2 bases and J dropped 2 bases, with 15 bases sitting between them.

J is TRBJ1-1 and V is TRBV2, with a weak D call TRBD1 (5 bases). This CDR3 has 15 amino acids. The germline V gene encodes CDR1 SNHLY and CDR2 FYNNEI. Trimming took off 3 bases at V and 0 bases at J, with 11 bases between the two ends. The CDR3 sequence: CASSEVRGLNTEAFF. CDR3 bases: TGTGCCAGCAGTGAGGTTCGGGGGTTGAACACTGAAGCTTTCTTT.

This clone was seen a few times. The chain employs TRBV5-6 and TRBJ1-1; D is unclear. V gave up 7 bases and J gave up 3 bases, with 13 bases separating them. Germline V gene sequence: CDR1 SGHDT, CDR2 YYEEEE. CDR3 length equals 13 residues. CDR3 region: CASRLWEYTEAFF. The CDR3 nucleotides read TGTGCCAGCCGACTTTGGGAGTACACTGAAGCTTTCTTT. The whole variable domain, remainder taken from reference TRBV5-6 and TRBJ1-1, is DAGVTQSPTHLIKTRGQQVTLRCSPKSGHDTVSWYQQALGQGPQFIFQYYEEEERQRGNFPDRFSGHQFPNYSSELNVNALLLGDSALYLCASRLWEYTEAFFGQGTRLTVV.

The V call is TRBV7-2, the J call TRBJ2-7, with 7 bases fitting TRBD2. CDR1 and CDR2 from the germline V gene are SGHTA and FQGNSA. V shed 3 bases and J 3 bases; nucleotides not matched to a gene: 8. The CDR3 is 15 residues long. The DNA for the CDR3 is TGTGCCAGCAGCTTTGGGGGGGGTGCTATCTACGAGCAGTACTTC. As protein: CASSFGGGAIYEQYF. Full variable domain (remainder filled in from reference TRBV7-2 and TRBJ2-7): GAGVSQSPSNKVTEKGKDVELRCDPISGHTALYWYRQSLGQGLEFLIYFQGNSAPDKSGLPSDRFSAERTGGSVSTLTIQRTQQEDSAVYLCASSFGGGAIYEQYFGPGTRLTVT.

This sequence joins TRBV7-8 and TRBJ1-5, with 8 bases fitting TRBD1. J lost 6 bases, V lost 5 bases, and 9 bases had no gene match. The CDR3 length is 15 residues. Germline V lookup: CDR1 SGHVS, CDR2 FQNEAQ. CDR3 sequence (DNA): TGTGCCAGCAGCCCATCGGACAGGGTTTTTCAGCCCCAGCATTTT. It codes for CASSPSDRVFQPQHF.

The chain combines TRBV6-6 with TRBJ1-2; D call uncertain. The V end lost 2 bases, the J end lost 8 bases, and 9 bases lay between the germline ends. The CDR3 loop spans 12 amino acids. From germline, CDR1 is MNHNY and CDR2 SVGAGI (reference sequence). In DNA, the CDR3 is TGTGCCAGCAGTTACCAGGTGGCGGGCTACACCTTC. Encoded protein: CASSYQVAGYTF.

CDR3 amino acids: CASSLTGIPPSPLHF. The CDR3 nucleotides read TGCGCCAGCAGCTTGACCGGGATTCCACCCTCACCCCTCCACTTT. This chain joins TRBV5-1 and TRBJ1-6; D is unclear. Germline V gene data show CDR1 as SGHRS and CDR2 as YFSETQ. The CDR3 is 15 amino acids. V was cut by 1 base and J by 10 bases, with 15 bases left in between.

The rearrangement links TRBV6-1 to TRBJ2-6, with 7 positions matching TRBD1. Germline V gene lookup returns CDR1 MNHNS and CDR2 SASEGT. J was trimmed by 4 bases and V by 4 bases; bases with no gene match: 1. This CDR3 has 14 amino acids. This CDR3 is CASSAQGGANVLTF. The CDR3 nucleotides are TGTGCCAGCAGTGCACAGGGGGGGGCCAACGTCCTGACTTTC.

CDR3 loop: CASSAQGGYNEQFF. CDR3 coding DNA: TGTGCCAGCAGTGCACAGGGCGGTTACAATGAGCAGTTCTTC. The chain joins TRBV2 to TRBJ2-1, with D maybe TRBD1 (6 bases). Germline V gene data show CDR1 as SNHLY and CDR2 as FYNNEI. V lost 4 bases and J 4 bases, leaving 11 bases between the germline ends. The CDR3 has 14 amino acids.

This sequence joins TRBV30 and TRBJ2-7; 9 bases align to TRBD2. The V gene's germline CDR1 is GTSNPN and CDR2 SVGIG (reference sequence). The CDR3 runs to 14 residues. J gave up 3 bases and V 5 bases, and 8 bases lay outside the gene matches. The CDR3: CAWALEREVYEQYF. In nucleotides, the CDR3 is TGTGCCTGGGCCCTGGAGCGGGAGGTCTACGAGCAGTACTTC.

The chain uses TRBV2 and TRBJ1-5, with 8 bases lining up with TRBD1. Germline lookup yields CDR1 SNHLY and CDR2 FYNNEI. The CDR3 is made up of 15 amino acids. V dropped 8 bases and J dropped 2; count of bases not matched to a gene: 8. The CDR3 spells CASSDRVNGNQPQHF. The CDR3 nucleotides are TGTGCCAGCTCGGACAGGGTGAATGGCAATCAGCCCCAGCATTTT.

The chain has TRBV10-3 and TRBJ2-1; tentatively, D is TRBD2 (5 bases). CDR1 and CDR2 (germline): ENHRY, SYGVKD. The V gene lost 8 bases and the J gene lost 8 bases, with 16 bases spanning the gap. The CDR3 length is 13 residues. DNA for the CDR3: TGTGCCATCGGAGGTGTATTAAGGGATGAGCAGTTCTTC. Its protein is CAIGGVLRDEQFF.

The V call is TRBV5-4, the J call TRBJ2-1; 7 bases line up with TRBD2. The V gene end was trimmed by 5 bases and the J gene end by 4 bases; junction bases not matched to a gene: 9. CDR1 is SGHNT, CDR2 YYREEE, per germline (reference sequence). The CDR3 covers 15 residues. CDR3 region: CASSRRLALYNEQFF. The DNA for the CDR3 is TGTGCCAGCAGTCGGAGACTAGCTTTATACAATGAGCAGTTCTTC.

The chain is built from TRBV19 and TRBJ1-5; a possible D gene is TRBD1 (5 bases). Germline assignment: CDR1 LNHDA and CDR2 SQIVND (reference sequence). The CDR3 covers 17 residues. V was pared by 5 bases and J by 0 bases, with 17 bases between. CDR3 protein: CASSPAGMTDSNQPQHF. DNA for the CDR3: TGTGCCAGTAGTCCCGCGGGGATGACAGATAGCAATCAGCCCCAGCATTTT.

The chain employs TRBV13 and TRBJ2-7, with TRBD1 matching 11 bases. CDR3 length: 15 residues. From germline, CDR1 is PRHDT and CDR2 FYEKMQ (reference sequence). V shed 5 bases and J 3 bases; nucleotides not matched to a gene: 6. The CDR3: CASSLWDRGDYEQYF. The CDR3 DNA sequence: TGTGCCAGCAGCCTTTGGGACAGGGGGGACTACGAGCAGTACTTC. Filled out from reference TRBV13 and TRBJ2-7, the complete variable domain reads AAGVIQSPRHLIKEKRETATLKCYPIPRHDTVYWYQQGPGQDPQFLISFYEKMQSDKGSIPDRFSAQQFSDYHSELNMSSLELGDSALYFCASSLWDRGDYEQYFGPGTRLTVT.